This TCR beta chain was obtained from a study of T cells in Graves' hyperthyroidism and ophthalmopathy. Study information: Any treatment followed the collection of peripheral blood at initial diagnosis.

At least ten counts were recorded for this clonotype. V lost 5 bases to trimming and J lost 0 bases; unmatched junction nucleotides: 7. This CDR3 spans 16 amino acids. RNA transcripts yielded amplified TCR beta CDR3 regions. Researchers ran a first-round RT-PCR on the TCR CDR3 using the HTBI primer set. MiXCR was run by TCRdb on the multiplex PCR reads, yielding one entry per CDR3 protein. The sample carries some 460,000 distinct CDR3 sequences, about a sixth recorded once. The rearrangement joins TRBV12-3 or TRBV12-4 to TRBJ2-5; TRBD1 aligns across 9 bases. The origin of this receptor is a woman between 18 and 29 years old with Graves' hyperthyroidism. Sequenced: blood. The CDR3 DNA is TGTGCCAGCAGTGAGCAGACAGGGGGGGACCAAGAGACCCAGTACTTC. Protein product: CASSEQTGGDQETQYF.